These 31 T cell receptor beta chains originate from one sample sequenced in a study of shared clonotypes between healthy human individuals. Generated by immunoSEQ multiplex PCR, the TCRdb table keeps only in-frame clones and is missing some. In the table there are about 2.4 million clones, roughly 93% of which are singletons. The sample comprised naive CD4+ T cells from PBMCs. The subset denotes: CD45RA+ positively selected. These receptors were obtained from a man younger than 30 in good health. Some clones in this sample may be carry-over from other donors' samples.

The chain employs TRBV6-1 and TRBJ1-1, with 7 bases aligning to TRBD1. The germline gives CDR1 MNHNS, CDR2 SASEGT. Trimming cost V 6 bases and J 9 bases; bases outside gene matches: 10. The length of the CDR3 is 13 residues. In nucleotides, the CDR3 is TGTGCCAGCAGGACCCCTCCGGGACAGCAAGCTTTCTTT. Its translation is CASRTPPGQQAFF.

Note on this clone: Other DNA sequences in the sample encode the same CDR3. The chain's CDR3 is CASTGNSGNTIYF. The DNA of the CDR3 is TGTGCCAGCACCGGAAACTCTGGAAACACCATATATTTT. This chain links TRBV2 with TRBJ1-3; D is uncertain. The germline V and J ends were trimmed by 7 bases and 0 bases, with 7 bases remaining between them. Germline loops: CDR1 SNHLY, CDR2 FYNNEI. The CDR3 spans 13 residues.

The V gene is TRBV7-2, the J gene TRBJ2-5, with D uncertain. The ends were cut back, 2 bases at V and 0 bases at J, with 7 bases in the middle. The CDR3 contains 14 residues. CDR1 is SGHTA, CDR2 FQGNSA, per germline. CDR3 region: CASSLRPYQETQYF. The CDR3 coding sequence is TGTGCCAGCAGCTTACGACCGTACCAAGAGACCCAGTACTTC.

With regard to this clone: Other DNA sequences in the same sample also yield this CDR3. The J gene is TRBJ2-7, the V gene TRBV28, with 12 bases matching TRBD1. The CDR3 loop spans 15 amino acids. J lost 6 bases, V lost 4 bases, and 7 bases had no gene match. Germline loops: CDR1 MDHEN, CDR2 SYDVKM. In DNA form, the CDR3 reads TGTGCCAGCAGTTCCACCGGGACAGGGGGCTCCGAGCAGTACTTC. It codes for CASSSTGTGGSEQYF.

The chain's CDR3 is CASSLEVGTVYEAFF. CDR3 DNA: TGCGCCAGCAGCTTGGAGGTCGGGACGGTCTATGAAGCTTTCTTT. The chain employs TRBV5-1 and TRBJ1-1, with D possibly TRBD1 on 5 matching bases. V lost 0 bases, J lost 7 bases, and 16 bases lay in between. The CDR3 loop spans 15 amino acids. Germline V CDR1 and CDR2: SGHRS, YFSETQ.

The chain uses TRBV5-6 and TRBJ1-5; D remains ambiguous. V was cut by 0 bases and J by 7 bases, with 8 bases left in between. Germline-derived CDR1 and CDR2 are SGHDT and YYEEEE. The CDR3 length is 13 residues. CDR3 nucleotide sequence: TGTGCCAGCAGCTTGGGAACACGCCAGCCCCAGCATTTT. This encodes CASSLGTRQPQHF. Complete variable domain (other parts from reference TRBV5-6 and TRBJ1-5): DAGVTQSPTHLIKTRGQQVTLRCSPKSGHDTVSWYQQALGQGPQFIFQYYEEEERQRGNFPDRFSGHQFPNYSSELNVNALLLGDSALYLCASSLGTRQPQHFGDGTRLSIL.

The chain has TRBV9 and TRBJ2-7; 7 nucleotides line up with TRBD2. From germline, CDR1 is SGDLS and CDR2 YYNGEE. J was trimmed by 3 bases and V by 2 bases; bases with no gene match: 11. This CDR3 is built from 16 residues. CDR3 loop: CASSVGSGESRYEQYF. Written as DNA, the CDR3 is TGTGCCAGCAGCGTGGGGAGCGGGGAGAGTCGCTACGAGCAGTACTTC.

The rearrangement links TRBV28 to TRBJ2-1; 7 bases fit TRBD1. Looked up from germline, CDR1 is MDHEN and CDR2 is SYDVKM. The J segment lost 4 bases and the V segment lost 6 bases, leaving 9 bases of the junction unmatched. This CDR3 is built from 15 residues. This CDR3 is CASSGTQGIYNEQFF. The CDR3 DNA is TGTGCCAGCAGCGGAACACAGGGGATTTACAATGAGCAGTTCTTC. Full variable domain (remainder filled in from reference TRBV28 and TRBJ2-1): DVKVTQSSRYLVKRTGEKVFLECVQDMDHENMFWYRQDPGLGLRLIYFSYDVKMKEKGDIPEGYSVSREKKERFSLILESASTNQTSMYLCASSGTQGIYNEQFFGPGTRLTVL.

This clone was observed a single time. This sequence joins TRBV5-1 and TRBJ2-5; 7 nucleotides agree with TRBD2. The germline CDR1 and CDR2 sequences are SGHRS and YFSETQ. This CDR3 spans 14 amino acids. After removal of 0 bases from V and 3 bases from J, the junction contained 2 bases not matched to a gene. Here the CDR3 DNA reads TGCGCCAGCAGCTTGGATGGGGGGGAAGAGACCCAGTACTTC. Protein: CASSLDGGEETQYF. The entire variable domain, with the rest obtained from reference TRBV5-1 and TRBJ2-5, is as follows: KAGVTQTPRYLIKTRGQQVTLSCSPISGHRSVSWYQQTPGQGLQFLFEYFSETQRNKGNFPGRFSGRQFSNSRSEMNVSTLELGDSALYLCASSLDGGEETQYFGPGTRLLVL.

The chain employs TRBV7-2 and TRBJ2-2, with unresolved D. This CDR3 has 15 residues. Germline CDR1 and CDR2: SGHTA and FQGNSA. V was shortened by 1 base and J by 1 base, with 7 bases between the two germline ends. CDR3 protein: CASSLGQMNTGELFF. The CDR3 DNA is TGTGCCAGCAGCTTAGGGCAGATGAACACCGGGGAGCTGTTTTTT.

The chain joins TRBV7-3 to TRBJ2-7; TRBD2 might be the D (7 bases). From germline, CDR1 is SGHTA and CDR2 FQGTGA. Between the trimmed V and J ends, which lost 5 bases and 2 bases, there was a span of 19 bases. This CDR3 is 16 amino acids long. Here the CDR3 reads CASSPRGGGGAYEQYF. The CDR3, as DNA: TGTGCCAGCAGCCCCCGCGGGGGTGGGGGCGCCTACGAGCAGTACTTC.

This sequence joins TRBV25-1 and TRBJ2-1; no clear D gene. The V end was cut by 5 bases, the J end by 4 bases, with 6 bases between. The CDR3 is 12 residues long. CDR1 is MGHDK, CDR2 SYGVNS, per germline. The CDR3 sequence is CASSPEYNEQFF. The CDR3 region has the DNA TGTGCCAGCAGTCCAGAATACAATGAGCAGTTCTTC.

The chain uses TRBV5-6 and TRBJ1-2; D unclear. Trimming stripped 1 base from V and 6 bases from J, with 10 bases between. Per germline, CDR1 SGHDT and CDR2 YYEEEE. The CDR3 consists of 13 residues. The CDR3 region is CASSLRPEHGYTF. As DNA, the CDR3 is TGTGCCAGCAGCTTGCGGCCGGAACATGGCTACACCTTC.

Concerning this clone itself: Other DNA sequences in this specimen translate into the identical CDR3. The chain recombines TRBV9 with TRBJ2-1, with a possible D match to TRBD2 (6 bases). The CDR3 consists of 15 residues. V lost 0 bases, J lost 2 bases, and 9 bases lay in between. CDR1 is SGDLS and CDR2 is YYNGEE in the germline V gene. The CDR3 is CASSVGAGTYNEQFF. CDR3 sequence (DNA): TGTGCCAGCAGCGTAGGAGCGGGTACCTACAATGAGCAGTTCTTC.

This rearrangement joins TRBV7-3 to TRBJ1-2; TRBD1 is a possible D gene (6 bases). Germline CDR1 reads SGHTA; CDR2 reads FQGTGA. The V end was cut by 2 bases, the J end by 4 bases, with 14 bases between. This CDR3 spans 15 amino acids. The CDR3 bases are TGTGCCAGCAGCTTAGGAGCAGGGGCCTTCTATGGCTACACCTTC. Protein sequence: CASSLGAGAFYGYTF.

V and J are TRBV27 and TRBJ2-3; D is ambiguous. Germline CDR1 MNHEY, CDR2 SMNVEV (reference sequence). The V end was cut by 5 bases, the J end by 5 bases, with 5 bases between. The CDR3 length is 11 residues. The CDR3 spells CASSTGDTQYF. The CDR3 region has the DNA TGTGCCAGCAGTACGGGAGATACGCAGTATTTT.

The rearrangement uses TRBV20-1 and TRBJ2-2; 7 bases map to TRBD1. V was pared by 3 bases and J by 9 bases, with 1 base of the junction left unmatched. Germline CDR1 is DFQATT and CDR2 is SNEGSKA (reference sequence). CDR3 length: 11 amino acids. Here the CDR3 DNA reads TGCAGTGCTAGGACAGGGAGGGAGCTGTTTTTT. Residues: CSARTGRELFF.

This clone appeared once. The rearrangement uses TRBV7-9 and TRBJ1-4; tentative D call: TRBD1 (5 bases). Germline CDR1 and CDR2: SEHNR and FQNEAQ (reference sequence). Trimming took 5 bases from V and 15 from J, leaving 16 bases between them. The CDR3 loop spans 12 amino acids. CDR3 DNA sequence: TGTGCCAGCAGCCCCGGACGGGACGGCATGTTTTTT. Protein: CASSPGRDGMFF. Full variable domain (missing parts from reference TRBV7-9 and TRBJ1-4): DTGVSQNPRHKITKRGQNVTFRCDPISEHNRLYWYRQTLGQGPEFLTYFQNEAQLEKSRLLSDRFSAERPKGSFSTLEIQRTEQGDSAMYLCASSPGRDGMFFGSGTQLSVL.

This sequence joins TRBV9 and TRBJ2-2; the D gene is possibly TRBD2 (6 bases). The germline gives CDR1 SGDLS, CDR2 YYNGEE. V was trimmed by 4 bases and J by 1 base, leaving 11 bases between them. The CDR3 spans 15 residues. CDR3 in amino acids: CASSRPGVNTGELFF. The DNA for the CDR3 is TGTGCCAGCAGCCGCCCGGGGGTGAACACCGGGGAGCTGTTTTTT.

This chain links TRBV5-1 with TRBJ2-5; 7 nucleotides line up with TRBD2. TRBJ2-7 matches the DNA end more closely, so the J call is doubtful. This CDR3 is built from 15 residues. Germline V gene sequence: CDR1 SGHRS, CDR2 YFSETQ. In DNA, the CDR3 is TGCGCCAGCAGCTTGGGCACTAGCGCCGTCGACGAGCAGTACTTC. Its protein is CASSLGTSAVDEQYF.

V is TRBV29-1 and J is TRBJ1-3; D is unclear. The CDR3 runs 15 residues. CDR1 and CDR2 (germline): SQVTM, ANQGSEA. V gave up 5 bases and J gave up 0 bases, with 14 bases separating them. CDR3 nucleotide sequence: TGCAGCGTTACCGTAATGGGCAGCTCTGGAAACACCATATATTTT. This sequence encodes CSVTVMGSSGNTIYF.

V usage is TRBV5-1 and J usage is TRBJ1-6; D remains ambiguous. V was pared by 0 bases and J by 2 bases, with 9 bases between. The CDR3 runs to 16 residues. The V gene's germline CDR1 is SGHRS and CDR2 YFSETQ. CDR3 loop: CASSLDGSAYNSPLHF. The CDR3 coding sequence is TGCGCCAGCAGCTTGGATGGGAGCGCCTATAATTCACCCCTCCACTTT.

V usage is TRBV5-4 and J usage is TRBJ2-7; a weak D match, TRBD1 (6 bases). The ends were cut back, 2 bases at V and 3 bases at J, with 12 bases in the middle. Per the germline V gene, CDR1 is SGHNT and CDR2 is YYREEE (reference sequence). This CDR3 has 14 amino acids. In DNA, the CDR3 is TGTGCCAGCAGCTTAGAACAGGGATTCTACGAGCAGTACTTC. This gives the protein CASSLEQGFYEQYF.

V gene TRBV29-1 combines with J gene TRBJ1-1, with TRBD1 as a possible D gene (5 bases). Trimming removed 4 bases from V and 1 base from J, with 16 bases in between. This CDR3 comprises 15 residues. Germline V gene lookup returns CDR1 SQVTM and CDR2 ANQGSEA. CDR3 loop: CSVAGASSGNTEAFF. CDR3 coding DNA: TGCAGCGTTGCCGGGGCAAGTTCGGGGAACACTGAAGCTTTCTTT.

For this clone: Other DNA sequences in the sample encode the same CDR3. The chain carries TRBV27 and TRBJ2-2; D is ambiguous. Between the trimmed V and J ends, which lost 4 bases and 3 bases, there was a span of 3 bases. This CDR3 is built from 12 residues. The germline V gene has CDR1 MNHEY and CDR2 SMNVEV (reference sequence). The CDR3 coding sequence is TGTGCCAGCAGTTCTTACACCGGGGAGCTGTTTTTT. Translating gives CASSSYTGELFF.

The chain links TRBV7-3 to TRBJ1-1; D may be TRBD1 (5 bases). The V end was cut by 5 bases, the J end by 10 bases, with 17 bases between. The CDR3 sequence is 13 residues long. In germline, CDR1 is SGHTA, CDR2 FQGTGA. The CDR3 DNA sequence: TGTGCCAGCAGCCCCGGGGGTCAGAGGGGAGCTTTCTTT. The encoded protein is CASSPGGQRGAFF.

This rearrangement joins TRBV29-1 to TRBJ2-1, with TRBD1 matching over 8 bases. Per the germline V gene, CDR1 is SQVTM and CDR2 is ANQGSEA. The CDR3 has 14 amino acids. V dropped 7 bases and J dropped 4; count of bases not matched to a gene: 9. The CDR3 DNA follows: TGCAGCGCTCGGAGGGACAGGTCTTACAATGAGCAGTTCTTC. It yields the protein CSARRDRSYNEQFF.

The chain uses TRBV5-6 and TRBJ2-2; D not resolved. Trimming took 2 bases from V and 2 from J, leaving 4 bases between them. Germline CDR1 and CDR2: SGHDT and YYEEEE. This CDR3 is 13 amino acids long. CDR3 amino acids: CASSFYNTGELFF. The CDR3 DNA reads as TGTGCCAGCAGCTTCTATAACACCGGGGAGCTGTTTTTT.

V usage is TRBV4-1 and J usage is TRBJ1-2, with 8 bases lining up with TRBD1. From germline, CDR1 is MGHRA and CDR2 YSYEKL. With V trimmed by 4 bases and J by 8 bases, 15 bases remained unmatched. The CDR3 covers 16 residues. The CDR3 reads CASSRPGQGRLGGYTF. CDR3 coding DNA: TGCGCCAGCAGCCGGCCCGGACAGGGCCGCCTGGGAGGCTACACCTTC.

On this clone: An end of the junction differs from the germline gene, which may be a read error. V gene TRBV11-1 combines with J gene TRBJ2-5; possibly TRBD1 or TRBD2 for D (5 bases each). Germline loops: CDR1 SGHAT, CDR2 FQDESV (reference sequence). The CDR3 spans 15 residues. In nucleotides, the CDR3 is TGTGCCAGCAGTTTAGAGGGACCTAGAGGGGAGACCCAGTACTTC. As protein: CASSLEGPRGETQYF.

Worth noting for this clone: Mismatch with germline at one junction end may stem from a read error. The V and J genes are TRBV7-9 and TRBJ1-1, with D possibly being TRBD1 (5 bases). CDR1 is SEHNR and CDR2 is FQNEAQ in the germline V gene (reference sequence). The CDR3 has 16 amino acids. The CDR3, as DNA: TGTGCCAGCAGCTTAGCGCCGGGACGGGGGAACTCTGAAGCTTTCTTT. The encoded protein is CASSLAPGRGNSEAFF. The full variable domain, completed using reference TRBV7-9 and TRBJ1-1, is DTGVSQNPRHKITKRGQNVTFRCDPISEHNRLYWYRQTLGQGPEFLTYFQNEAQLEKSRLLSDRFSAERPKGSFSTLEIQRTEQGDSAMYLCASSLAPGRGNSEAFFGQGTRLTVV.